This entry lists 27 T cell receptor beta chains sequenced from one sample in a study of human T cells and chemical hapten exposure. The time point: patch test 3, about 24 weeks after DPC sensitization. Treatment meaning: therapeutic diphenylcyclopropenone sensitization with weekly scalp DPC. Someone pulled total RNA out of unfractionated whole blood. TCRdb re-derived calls from the RACE reads in MiXCR, one entry per CDR3 protein. There are roughly 40,000 distinct CDR3 sequences in the sample; approximately 12% occur only once, and about 2.5% lies in the top ten. The sample consisted of whole blood, taken in connection with sensitization to the hapten diphenylcyclopropenone (DPC). These TCRs come from a woman aged 40 to 55 with alopecia areata. Some clones in this sample may be carry-over from other donors' samples.

The chain uses TRBV20-1 and TRBJ2-2, with 9 bases identical to TRBD2. The CDR3 covers 15 residues. Germline V lookup: CDR1 DFQATT, CDR2 SNEGSKA (reference sequence). Unmatched junction bases numbered 9, after V lost 5 bases and J lost 5 bases. The CDR3 protein is CSAVPGTSITGELFF. The CDR3 DNA reads TGCAGTGCTGTTCCCGGGACTAGCATTACCGGGGAGCTGTTTTTT.

The chain recombines TRBV29-1 with TRBJ2-3; D may be TRBD1 (5 bases). Trimming shortened V by 7 bases and J by 1 base, and 15 bases separated the two germline ends. There are 14 residues in the CDR3. CDR1 is SQVTM and CDR2 is ANQGSEA in the germline V gene. The CDR3 nucleotides are TGCAGCGGCGCTAAGGGGATCCGCACAGATACGCAGTATTTT. Its translation is CSGAKGIRTDTQYF.

The chain is built from TRBV9 and TRBJ2-1; D unresolved. V lost 4 bases and J 7 bases, leaving 9 bases between the germline ends. The CDR3 spans 12 residues. CDR1 SGDLS and CDR2 YYNGEE come from the germline V gene. CDR3 sequence (DNA): TGTGCCAGCAGCCTTCAAGAGAATGAGCAGTTCTTC. Translating it yields CASSLQENEQFF.

V usage is TRBV6-2 or TRBV6-3 and J usage is TRBJ2-3; D is perhaps TRBD1 (5 bases). V dropped 5 bases and J dropped 5 bases, with 20 bases sitting between them. Germline V gene lookup returns CDR1 MNHEY and CDR2 SVGEGT. CDR3 length: 16 residues. CDR3 sequence: CASSRQGAVRGDTQYF. CDR3 coding DNA: TGTGCCAGCAGTCGGCAAGGGGCGGTTCGAGGAGATACGCAGTATTTT.

This chain connects TRBV5-1 to TRBJ1-2; D is unresolved. V lost 9 bases, J lost 7 bases, and 13 bases lay in between. CDR1 is SGHRS and CDR2 is YFSETQ in the germline V gene. There are 11 residues in the CDR3. In nucleotides, the CDR3 is TGCGCCATCCCGGCAGAGGTTGGCTACACCTTC. Protein product: CAIPAEVGYTF.

At least ten counts were recorded for this clonotype. In DNA form, the CDR3 reads TGTGCCAGCAGGAATCAGAACGGGGAGCTGTTTTTT. It yields the protein CASRNQNGELFF. V is TRBV28 and J is TRBJ2-2; D unclear. Deletions cut 6 bases from V and 7 bases from J, with 9 bases between. The CDR3 spans 12 residues. Germline loops: CDR1 MDHEN, CDR2 SYDVKM.

This clonotype turned up a few times. The rearrangement joins TRBV2 to TRBJ2-1, with D unresolved. The CDR3 is 13 amino acids. The V gene's germline CDR1 is SNHLY and CDR2 FYNNEI. V was trimmed by 5 bases and J by 9 bases, leaving 14 bases between them. Written as DNA, the CDR3 is TGTGCCAGCAGTACTCTAGGAAGGGTTGAGCAGTTCTTC. Translation gives CASSTLGRVEQFF.

The chain recombines TRBV5-1 with TRBJ2-7, with TRBD2 as a possible D gene (6 bases). Trimming removed 0 bases from V and 2 bases from J, with 12 bases in between. Germline V gives CDR1 SGHRS, CDR2 YFSETQ. The CDR3 runs to 15 residues. CDR3 amino acids: CASSLESSETYEQYF. The CDR3 DNA reads as TGCGCCAGCAGCTTGGAGTCTAGCGAGACCTACGAGCAGTACTTC.

This clonotype appeared many times. The J gene is TRBJ2-7, the V gene TRBV7-6; possible D gene TRBD2, 5 bases. CDR1 is SGHVS and CDR2 is FNYEAQ in the germline V gene. This CDR3 is 14 amino acids long. Trimming pared 5 bases from V and 2 bases from J, leaving 13 bases between. The CDR3 DNA reads as TGTGCCAGCAGCCCCCGGGGTAGCGCCTACGAGCAGTACTTC. Encoded protein: CASSPRGSAYEQYF.

The rearrangement uses TRBV4-2 and TRBJ1-2; 7 bases line up with TRBD1. The V gene end was trimmed by 0 bases and the J gene end by 4 bases; junction bases not matched to a gene: 8. CDR3 size: 16 residues. CDR1 is LGHNA and CDR2 is YNFKEQ in the germline V gene. The CDR3 reads CASSQDQYRGGYGYTF. The CDR3 coding sequence is TGTGCCAGCAGCCAAGATCAATACAGGGGAGGCTATGGCTACACCTTC.

The chain links TRBV9 to TRBJ2-3; the D is unclear. V was shortened by 0 bases and J by 0 bases, with 17 bases between the two germline ends. The CDR3 consists of 18 residues. Germline CDR1 SGDLS, CDR2 YYNGEE. The CDR3 region is CASSVAPHFSSSTDTQYF. DNA of the CDR3: TGTGCCAGCAGCGTAGCCCCGCACTTTAGTTCCAGCACAGATACGCAGTATTTT.

The chain joins TRBV27 to TRBJ1-1; the match to TRBD1 covers 7 bases. With V trimmed by 5 bases and J by 5 bases, 11 bases remained unmatched. Germline CDR1 reads MNHEY; CDR2 reads SMNVEV (reference sequence). This CDR3 comprises 15 residues. The CDR3 here is CASSPIGTAGTEAFF. CDR3 nucleotides: TGTGCCAGCAGTCCCATAGGGACAGCCGGGACTGAAGCTTTCTTT.

The chain is built from TRBV12-3 or TRBV12-4 and TRBJ1-1; D ambiguous. This CDR3 spans 14 amino acids. Trimming cost V 1 base and J 5 bases, with 11 bases left between them. CDR3 residues: CASSLDQAGTEAFF. The CDR3 DNA follows: TGTGCCAGCAGTTTAGATCAGGCGGGGACTGAAGCTTTCTTT.

This clonotype appeared a few times. The rearrangement links TRBV28 to TRBJ1-3, with no clear D. Germline CDR1 MDHEN, CDR2 SYDVKM. The CDR3 is made up of 12 amino acids. V was trimmed by 8 bases and J by 5 bases, leaving 10 bases between them. This CDR3 reads CASFSNRNTIYF. DNA of the CDR3: TGTGCCAGCTTTTCAAATAGAAACACCATATATTTT.

This clonotype has a count of ten or more. V and J are TRBV5-4 and TRBJ2-5; no firm D call. Trimming cost V 4 bases and J 2 bases, with 15 bases left between them. Germline CDR1 and CDR2: SGHNT and YYREEE (reference sequence). This CDR3 contains 15 residues. This chain's CDR3 is CASSRGSGSQETQYF. The CDR3 DNA follows: TGTGCCAGCAGCCGAGGAAGTGGCAGTCAAGAGACCCAGTACTTC.

There are many counts of this clonotype. This CDR3 reads CASSFVLGEQFF. The CDR3 nucleotides read TGTGCCAGCAGTTTTGTGTTGGGGGAGCAGTTCTTC. The V call is TRBV28, the J call TRBJ2-1; no reliable D call. V was shortened by 3 bases and J by 10 bases, with 10 bases between the two germline ends. Germline CDR1 and CDR2: MDHEN and SYDVKM. The length of the CDR3 is 12 residues. The complete variable domain, with remaining parts taken from reference TRBV28 and TRBJ2-1, reads DVKVTQSSRYLVKRTGEKVFLECVQDMDHENMFWYRQDPGLGLRLIYFSYDVKMKEKGDIPEGYSVSREKKERFSLILESASTNQTSMYLCASSFVLGEQFFGPGTRLTVL.

As to this clonotype: A junction boundary mismatches the germline segment, possibly from a read error. The J gene is TRBJ1-3, the V gene TRBV29-1; perhaps TRBD1 as D (5 bases). CDR1 is SQVTM, CDR2 ANQGSEA, per germline. The CDR3 has 14 amino acids. The CDR3 region has the DNA TGCAGCGTTACGGGGCTCTGGCCTGGAAACGCCATATATTTT. Translation: CSVTGLWPGNAIYF. The complete variable domain, with remaining parts taken from reference TRBV29-1 and TRBJ1-3, reads SAVISQKPSRDICQRGTSLTIQCQVDSQVTMMFWYRQQPGQSLTLIATANQGSEATYESGFVIDKFPISRPNLTFSTLTVSNMSPEDSSIYLCSVTGLWPGNAIYFGEGSWLTVV.

The J gene is TRBJ2-6, the V gene TRBV20-1; D is unresolved. Germline V CDR1 and CDR2: DFQATT, SNEGSKA (reference sequence). The CDR3 runs to 15 residues. The germline V and J ends were trimmed by 3 bases and 0 bases, with 9 bases remaining between them. DNA for the CDR3: TGCAGTGCTAGGGGCAGTTACTCTGGGGCCAACGTCCTGACTTTC. It codes for CSARGSYSGANVLTF.

The chain uses TRBV2 and TRBJ2-2; D is ambiguous. Germline V CDR1 and CDR2: SNHLY, FYNNEI. CDR3 length: 16 amino acids. Deletions cut 5 bases from V and 4 bases from J, with 17 bases between. For the CDR3, the DNA is TGTGCCAGCAGTTCCGCGGTAGCCCGGAGCACCGGGGAGCTGTTTTTT. Protein sequence: CASSSAVARSTGELFF.

This clonotype was found a few times. The gene calls are TRBV28 and TRBJ1-5; D perhaps matches TRBD1 (6 bases). Germline CDR1 reads MDHEN; CDR2 reads SYDVKM. The V gene lost 7 bases and the J gene lost 7 bases, with 17 bases spanning the gap. The CDR3 extends over 14 amino acids. As DNA, the CDR3 is TGTGCCAGCACCCAATTCAGGGGTGGCCAGCCCCAGCATTTT. This sequence encodes CASTQFRGGQPQHF.

The table lists this clonotype with many counts. The V and J genes are TRBV28 and TRBJ2-1; 8 bases match TRBD2. This CDR3 has 16 residues. Germline assignment: CDR1 MDHEN and CDR2 SYDVKM. Trimming cost V 0 bases and J 3 bases; bases outside gene matches: 4. CDR3 in DNA: TGTGCCAGCAGTTTATGGAGCGGGGGCTACTACAATGAGCAGTTCTTC. Its translation: CASSLWSGGYYNEQFF.

The genes are TRBV4-3 and TRBJ1-2; D is unresolved. Trimming removed 0 bases at V and 1 base at J, with 15 bases between. Germline-derived CDR1 and CDR2 are LGHNA and YSLEER. The CDR3 loop spans 17 amino acids. The CDR3 DNA is TGCGCCAGCAGCCAAGATAGCGGGGTCACCCTTAACTATGGCTACACCTTC. This encodes CASSQDSGVTLNYGYTF.

This clonotype showed up many times. The chain carries TRBV5-1 and TRBJ1-6; no clear D gene. The V gene lost 0 bases and the J gene lost 9 bases, with 4 bases spanning the gap. The CDR3 runs to 12 residues. The germline gives CDR1 SGHRS, CDR2 YFSETQ. The CDR3 here is CASSLGGSPLHF. The CDR3 DNA follows: TGCGCCAGCAGCTTGGGGGGTTCACCCCTCCACTTT.

This clonotype was picked up one time. The chain joins TRBV6-4 to TRBJ2-3; 13 nucleotides align to TRBD2. CDR1 is MRHNA, CDR2 SNTAGT, per germline. The CDR3 has 15 residues. The trim removed 5 bases at V and 5 bases at J, leaving 4 bases unmatched. Here the CDR3 reads CASSTSGGAGDTQYF. CDR3 bases: TGTGCCAGCAGTACTAGCGGGGGGGCAGGAGATACGCAGTATTTT.

This clonotype appeared a few times. This rearrangement joins TRBV19 to TRBJ1-2, with D tentatively TRBD1 (6 bases). CDR1 and CDR2 from the germline V gene are LNHDA and SQIVND (reference sequence). The CDR3 runs 13 residues. With 8 bases removed from V and 4 bases from J, the gap between germline ends came to 14 bases. In nucleotides, the CDR3 is TGTGCCAGTGTTGGGGGCAACTCCTATGGCTACACCTTC. Translated, it gives CASVGGNSYGYTF. The variable domain in full, with the rest retrieved from reference TRBV19 and TRBJ1-2, is DGGITQSPKYLFRKEGQNVTLSCEQNLNHDAMYWYRQDPGQGLRLIYYSQIVNDFQKGDIAEGYSVSREKKESFPLTVTSAQKNPTAFYLCASVGGNSYGYTFGSGTRLTVV.

The chain has TRBV28 and TRBJ1-3; D possibly corresponds to TRBD1 (5 bases). V lost 4 bases and J 1 base, leaving 14 bases between the germline ends. The CDR3 contains 16 residues. The germline V gene encodes CDR1 MDHEN and CDR2 SYDVKM. CDR3 protein: CASSSPSGGSGNTIYF. The CDR3 DNA is TGTGCCAGCAGTTCCCCCTCCGGGGGGTCTGGAAACACCATATATTTT.

In its sample, this clonotype was seen many times. This chain links TRBV6-6 with TRBJ1-4; no firm D call. The V gene lost 5 bases and the J gene lost 5 bases, with 6 bases spanning the gap. CDR1 and CDR2 from the germline V gene are MNHNY and SVGAGI (reference sequence). This CDR3 spans 12 amino acids. CDR3 DNA: TGTGCCAGCAGTCCAGGAAATGAAAAACTGTTTTTT. Translated, it gives CASSPGNEKLFF.